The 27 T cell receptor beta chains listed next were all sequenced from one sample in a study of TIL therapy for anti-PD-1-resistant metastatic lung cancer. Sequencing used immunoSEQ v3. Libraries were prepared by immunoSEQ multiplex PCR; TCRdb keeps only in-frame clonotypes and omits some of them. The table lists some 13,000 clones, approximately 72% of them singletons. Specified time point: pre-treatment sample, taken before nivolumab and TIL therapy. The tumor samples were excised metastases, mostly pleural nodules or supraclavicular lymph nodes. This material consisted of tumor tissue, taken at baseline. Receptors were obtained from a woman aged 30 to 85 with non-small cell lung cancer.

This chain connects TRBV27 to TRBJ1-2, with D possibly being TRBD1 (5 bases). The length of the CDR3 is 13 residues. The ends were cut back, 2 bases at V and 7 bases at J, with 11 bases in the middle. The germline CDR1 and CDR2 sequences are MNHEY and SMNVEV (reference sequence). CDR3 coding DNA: TGTGCCAGCAGTTTAGTCGAGGGGTTTGGCTACACCTTC. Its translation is CASSLVEGFGYTF.

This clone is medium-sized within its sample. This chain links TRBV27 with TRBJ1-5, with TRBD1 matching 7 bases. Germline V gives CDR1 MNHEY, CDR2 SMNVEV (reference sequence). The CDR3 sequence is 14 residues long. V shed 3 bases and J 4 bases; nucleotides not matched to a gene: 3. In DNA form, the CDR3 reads TGTGCCAGCAGTTTCTCACAGGGGAATCAGCCCCAGCATTTT. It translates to CASSFSQGNQPQHF.

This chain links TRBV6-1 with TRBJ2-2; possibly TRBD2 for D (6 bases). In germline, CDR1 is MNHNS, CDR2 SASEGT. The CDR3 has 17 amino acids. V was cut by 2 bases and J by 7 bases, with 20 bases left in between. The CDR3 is CASSENPLGGVDGELFF. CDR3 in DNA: TGTGCCAGCAGTGAAAACCCCCTCGGGGGTGTAGACGGGGAGCTGTTTTTT.

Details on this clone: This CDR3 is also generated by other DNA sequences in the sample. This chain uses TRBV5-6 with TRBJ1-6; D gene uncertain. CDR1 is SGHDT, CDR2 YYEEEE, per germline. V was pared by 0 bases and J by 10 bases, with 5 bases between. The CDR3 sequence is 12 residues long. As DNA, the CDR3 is TGTGCCAGCAGCTTGGCGCGCTCACCCCTCCACTTT. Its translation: CASSLARSPLHF.

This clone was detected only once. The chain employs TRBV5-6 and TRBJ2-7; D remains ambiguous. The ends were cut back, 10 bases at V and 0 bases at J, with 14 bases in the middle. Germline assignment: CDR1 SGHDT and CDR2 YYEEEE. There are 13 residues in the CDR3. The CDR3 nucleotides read TGTGCCTCATGGGTAAGGGACTCCTACGAGCAGTACTTC. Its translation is CASWVRDSYEQYF.

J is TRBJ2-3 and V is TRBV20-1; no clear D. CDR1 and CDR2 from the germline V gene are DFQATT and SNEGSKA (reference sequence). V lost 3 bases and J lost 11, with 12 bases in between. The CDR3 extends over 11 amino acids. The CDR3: CSASSTLWQYF. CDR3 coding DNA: TGCAGTGCTAGTAGTACCCTATGGCAGTATTTT.

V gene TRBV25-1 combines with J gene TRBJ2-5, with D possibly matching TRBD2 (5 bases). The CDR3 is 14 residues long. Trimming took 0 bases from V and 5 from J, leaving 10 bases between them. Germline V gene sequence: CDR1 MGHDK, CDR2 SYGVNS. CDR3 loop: CASSEYLARETQYF. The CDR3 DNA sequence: TGTGCCAGCAGTGAATACCTAGCCAGGGAGACCCAGTACTTC.

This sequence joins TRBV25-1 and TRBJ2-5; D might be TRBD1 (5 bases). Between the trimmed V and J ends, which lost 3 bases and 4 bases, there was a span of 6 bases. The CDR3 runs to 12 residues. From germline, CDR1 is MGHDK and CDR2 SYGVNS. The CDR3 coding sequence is TGTGCCAGCAGTGACAGGGTAGAGACCCAGTACTTC. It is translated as CASSDRVETQYF.

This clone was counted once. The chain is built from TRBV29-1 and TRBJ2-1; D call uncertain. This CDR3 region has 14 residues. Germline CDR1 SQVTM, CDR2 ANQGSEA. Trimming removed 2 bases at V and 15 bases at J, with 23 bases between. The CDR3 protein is CSVERIPASQYPFF. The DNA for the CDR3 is TGCAGCGTTGAACGGATTCCAGCGTCCCAGTATCCGTTCTTC.

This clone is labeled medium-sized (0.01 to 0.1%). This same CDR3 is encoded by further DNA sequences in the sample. CDR3 DNA sequence: TGTGCCAGCAGTTACAGGCTGGGGACTGAAGCTTTCTTT. Translating gives CASSYRLGTEAFF. The gene calls are TRBV6-5 and TRBJ1-1; D is unresolved. Trimming removed 2 bases from V and 5 bases from J, with 9 bases in between. The germline gives CDR1 MNHEY, CDR2 SVGAGI. CDR3 length: 13 amino acids.

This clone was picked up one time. The CDR3 spells CASSLGVSGSRGVQFF. The CDR3 region has the DNA TGTGCCAGCAGCTTAGGGGTCAGCGGGAGTAGAGGCGTGCAGTTCTTC. The chain couples TRBV7-9 to TRBJ2-1; TRBD2 agrees at 8 bases. This CDR3 is built from 16 residues. V gave up 1 base and J gave up 12 bases; unmatched junction bases: 14. Looked up from germline, CDR1 is SEHNR and CDR2 is FQNEAQ (reference sequence).

The CDR3 sequence: CASRAGTDLYEQYF. DNA of the CDR3: TGCGCCAGCAGGGCCGGGACGGACCTCTACGAGCAGTACTTC. The chain combines TRBV5-1 with TRBJ2-7; perhaps D is TRBD1 or TRBD2 (5 bases each). This CDR3 is built from 14 residues. V was shortened by 5 bases and J by 3 bases, with 15 bases between the two germline ends. The germline CDR1 and CDR2 sequences are SGHRS and YFSETQ.

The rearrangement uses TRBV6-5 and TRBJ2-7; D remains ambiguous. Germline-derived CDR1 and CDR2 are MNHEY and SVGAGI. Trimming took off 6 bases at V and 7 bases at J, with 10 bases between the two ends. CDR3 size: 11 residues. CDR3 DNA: TGTGCCAGCAGGGACCTTTGGGAGCAGTACTTC. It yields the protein CASRDLWEQYF.

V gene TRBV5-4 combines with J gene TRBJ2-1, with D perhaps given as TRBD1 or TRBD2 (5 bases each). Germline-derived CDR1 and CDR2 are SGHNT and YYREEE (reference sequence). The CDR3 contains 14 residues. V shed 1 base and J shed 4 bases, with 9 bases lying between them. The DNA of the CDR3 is TGTGCCAGCAGCTTGCACGGGGCGTACAATGAGCAGTTCTTC. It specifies CASSLHGAYNEQFF.

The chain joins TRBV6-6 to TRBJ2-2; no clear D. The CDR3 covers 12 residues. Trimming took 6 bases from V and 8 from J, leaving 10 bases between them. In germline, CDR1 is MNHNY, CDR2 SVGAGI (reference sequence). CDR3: CASSPFSGELFF. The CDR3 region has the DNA TGTGCCAGCAGCCCTTTCTCTGGGGAGCTGTTTTTT.

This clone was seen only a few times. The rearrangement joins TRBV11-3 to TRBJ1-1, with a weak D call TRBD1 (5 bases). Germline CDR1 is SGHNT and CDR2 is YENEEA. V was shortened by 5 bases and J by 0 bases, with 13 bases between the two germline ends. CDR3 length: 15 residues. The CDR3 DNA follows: TGTGCCAGCAGCCCCGGGGGGACGGTGAACACTGAAGCTTTCTTT. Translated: CASSPGGTVNTEAFF. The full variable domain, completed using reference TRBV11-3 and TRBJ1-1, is EAGVVQSPRYKIIEKKQPVAFWCNPISGHNTLYWYLQNLGQGPELLIRYENEEAVDDSQLPKDRFSAERLKGVDSTLKIQPAELGDSAVYLCASSPGGTVNTEAFFGQGTRLTVV.

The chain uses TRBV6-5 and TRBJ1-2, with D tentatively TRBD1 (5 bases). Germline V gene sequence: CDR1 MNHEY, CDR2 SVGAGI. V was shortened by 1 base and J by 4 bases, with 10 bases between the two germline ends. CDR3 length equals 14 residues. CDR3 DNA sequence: TGTGCCAGCAGTTACTTCGGGACCGCCTATGGCTACACCTTC. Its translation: CASSYFGTAYGYTF.

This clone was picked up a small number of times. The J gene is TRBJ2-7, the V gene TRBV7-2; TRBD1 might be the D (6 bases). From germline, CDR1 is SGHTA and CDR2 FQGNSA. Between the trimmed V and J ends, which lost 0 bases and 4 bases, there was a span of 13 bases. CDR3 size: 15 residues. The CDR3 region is CASSLASVTGYEQYF. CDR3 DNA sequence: TGTGCCAGCAGCTTAGCGTCGGTCACAGGGTACGAGCAGTACTTC.

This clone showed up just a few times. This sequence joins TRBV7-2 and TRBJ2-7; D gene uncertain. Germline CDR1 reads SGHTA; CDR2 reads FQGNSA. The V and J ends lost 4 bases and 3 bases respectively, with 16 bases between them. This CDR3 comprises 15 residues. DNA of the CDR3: TGTGCCAGCAGCTACACACCCGACGGCCACTACGAGCAGTACTTC. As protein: CASSYTPDGHYEQYF.

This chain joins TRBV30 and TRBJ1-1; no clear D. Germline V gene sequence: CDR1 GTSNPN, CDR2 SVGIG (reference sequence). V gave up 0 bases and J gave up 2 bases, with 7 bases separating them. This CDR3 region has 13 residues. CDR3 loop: CAWSVRANTEAFF. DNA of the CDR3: TGTGCCTGGAGTGTAAGGGCTAACACTGAAGCTTTCTTT.

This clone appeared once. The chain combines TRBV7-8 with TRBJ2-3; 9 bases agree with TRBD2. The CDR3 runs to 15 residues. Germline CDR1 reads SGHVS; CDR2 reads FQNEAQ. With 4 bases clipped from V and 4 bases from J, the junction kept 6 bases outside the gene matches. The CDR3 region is CASSSRRGGPDTQYF. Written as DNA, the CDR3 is TGTGCCAGCAGCTCCAGGCGGGGGGGTCCAGATACGCAGTATTTT.

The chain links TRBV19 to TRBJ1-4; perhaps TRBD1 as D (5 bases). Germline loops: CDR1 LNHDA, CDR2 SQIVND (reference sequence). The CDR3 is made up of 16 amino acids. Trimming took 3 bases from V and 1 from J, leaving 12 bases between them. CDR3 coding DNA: TGTGCCAGTAGTATGGTCGGGGCAGGAACTAATGAAAAACTGTTTTTT. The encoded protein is CASSMVGAGTNEKLFF. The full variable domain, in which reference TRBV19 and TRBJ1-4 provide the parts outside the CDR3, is DGGITQSPKYLFRKEGQNVTLSCEQNLNHDAMYWYRQDPGQGLRLIYYSQIVNDFQKGDIAEGYSVSREKKESFPLTVTSAQKNPTAFYLCASSMVGAGTNEKLFFGSGTQLSVL.

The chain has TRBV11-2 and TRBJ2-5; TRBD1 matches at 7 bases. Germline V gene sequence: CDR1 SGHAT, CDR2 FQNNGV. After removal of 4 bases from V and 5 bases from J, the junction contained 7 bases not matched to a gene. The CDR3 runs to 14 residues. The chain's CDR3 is CASSSTGWEETQYF. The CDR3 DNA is TGTGCCAGCAGCTCGACAGGGTGGGAGGAGACCCAGTACTTC.

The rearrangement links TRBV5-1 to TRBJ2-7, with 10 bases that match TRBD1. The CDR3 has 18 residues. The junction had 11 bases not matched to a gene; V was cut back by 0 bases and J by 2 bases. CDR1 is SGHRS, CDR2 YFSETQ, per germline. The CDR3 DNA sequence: TGCGCCAGCAGCTTGGCCTCATCCGGGACAGGGGCCACCTACGAGCAGTACTTC. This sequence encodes CASSLASSGTGATYEQYF. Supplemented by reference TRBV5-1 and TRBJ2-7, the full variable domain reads KAGVTQTPRYLIKTRGQQVTLSCSPISGHRSVSWYQQTPGQGLQFLFEYFSETQRNKGNFPGRFSGRQFSNSRSEMNVSTLELGDSALYLCASSLASSGTGATYEQYFGPGTRLTVT.

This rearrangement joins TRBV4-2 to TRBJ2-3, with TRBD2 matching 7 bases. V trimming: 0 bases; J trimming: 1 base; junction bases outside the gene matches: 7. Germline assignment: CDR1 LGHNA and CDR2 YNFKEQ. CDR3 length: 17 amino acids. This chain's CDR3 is CASSQEKGGGGTDTQYF. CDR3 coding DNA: TGTGCCAGCAGCCAAGAAAAGGGCGGGGGAGGCACAGATACGCAGTATTTT.

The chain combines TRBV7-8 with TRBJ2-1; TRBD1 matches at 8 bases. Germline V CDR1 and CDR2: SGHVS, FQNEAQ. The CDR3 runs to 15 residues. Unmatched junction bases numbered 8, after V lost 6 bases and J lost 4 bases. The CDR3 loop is CASSLRWDRYNEQFF. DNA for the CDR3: TGTGCCAGCAGTCTCCGGTGGGACAGGTACAATGAGCAGTTCTTC.

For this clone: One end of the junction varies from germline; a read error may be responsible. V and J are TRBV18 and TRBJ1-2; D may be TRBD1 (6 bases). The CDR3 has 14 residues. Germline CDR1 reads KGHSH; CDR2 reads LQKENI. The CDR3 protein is CASSPPQGQGGYTF. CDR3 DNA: TGTGCCAGCTCTCCACCCCAGGGGCAGGGTGGCTACACCTTC. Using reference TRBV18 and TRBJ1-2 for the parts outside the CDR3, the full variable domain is NAGVMQNPRHLVRRRGQEARLRCSPMKGHSHVYWYRQLPEEGLKFMVYLQKENIIDESGMPKERFSAEFPKEGPSILRIQQVVRGDSAAYFCASSPPQGQGGYTFGSGTRLTVV.